This record concerns one T cell receptor (beta chain) sequence. The antigen is not known. Mismatch with germline at one junction end may stem from a read error. Germline V gene lookup returns CDR1 MNHNY and CDR2 SVGAGI (reference sequence). The CDR3 consists of 13 residues. This sample is part of a study of cytomegalovirus exposure and HLA in healthy donors. Study-wide results and caveats: Published work reported that the classifier diagnosed cytomegalovirus status with high specificity and sensitivity. Overall, roughly 160 TCR beta chains were annotated as cytomegalovirus-associated.

Donors in the study were healthy people who gave bone marrow. The PCR made use of 60 Vbeta and 13 Jbeta primers. Here immunoSEQ multiplex PCR was the method, and the copy in TCRdb shows in-frame clones only, minus some. The sample carries more than 90,000 clones, roughly 79% recorded once. This receptor was obtained from a man aged 40-49 years in good health and CMV-seronegative. The specimen was PBMCs. The rearrangement joins TRBV6-6 to TRBJ1-1; D possibly corresponds to TRBD1 (6 bases). The CDR3 DNA reads as TGTGCCAGCAGCTTAAGCAGAACTATTGGACAGCAATTT. This sequence encodes CASSLSRTIGQQF.